This TCR beta chain was captured in a study of cytomegalovirus exposure and HLA in healthy donors (dated 2017 in TCRdb). Notes on the research overall: An earlier analysis of several hundred of the donors reported 276 Gb of sequence data and 95 million to 130 million unique TCR beta sequences obtained from about 200 million T cells. Rather than drawing on any new phenotypic data, the later analysis identified candidate immune exposures from TCR beta sequences and the way those sequences occurred across donors. In an earlier analysis of a few hundred of the donors, high-throughput TCR beta sequencing was used to judge whether each TCR beta V gene segment behaved as functional or pseudogenic. HLA typing covered class I and class II loci at four-digit resolution. In a later genetic analysis, genome-wide SNP genotypes for about 60% of the 666 donors were used, and that subset was treated as a discovery cohort. To predict cytomegalovirus infection status, the study brought together high-throughput TCR immunosequencing, statistical association of individual TCRs with disease status, and machine learning. Alongside the repertoire data, information on donor age, sex, ethnicity and CMV serostatus was compiled. All discovery cohort repertoires had been generated using a single sequencing platform. Several DR-DQ haplotypes were treated as single units for association and clustering because of strong linkage in the cohort. Roughly 290 gigabases of sequencing data and 75 million to 85 million unique TCR sequences made up an early release that covered several hundred HLA-typed donors. A separate validation cohort of about 110 different subjects was used in addition to the 666-subject first cohort. The number of typed donors differed by locus: about 620-640 for A, B, C, DRB1 and DQB1; 522 for DQA1; approximately 610 for DPA1; and some 470 for DPB1. The T cell repertoires of 670 or so subjects were profiled by immunosequencing and related to cytomegalovirus serostatus. The aim of the study was to test whether cataloging public T cell receptors could identify signatures of past pathogen exposure. Among the roughly 400 genotyped donors, 81% belonged to the genetic ancestry cluster associated with self-reported Caucasian donors. To study patterns of TCR occurrence, a later analysis re-analyzed previously published TCR beta repertoires from several hundred donors and added high-resolution HLA genotyping. Among 398 genotyped donors of the cohort, an average of around 240,000 unique TCR beta nucleotide sequences were sequenced per donor, roughly 18% of them non-productive. Results the study describes overall, beyond this receptor: A later genetic analysis reported fewer N-insertions in productive TCRs among donors in an Asian-associated ancestry cluster than the roughly 620-donor mean. Roughly uniform sequencing depth across donors was assumed in presence/absence analyses, although this assumption may not hold. Some IMGT-functional V segments, including TRBV6-2 and TRBV6-3, could not be told apart with the 87-base-pair reads, so those segments were excluded. The study gave a list of under 200 TCR beta chains associated with cytomegalovirus. HLA typing was unavailable for some donors at each locus, so association tests used only the typed subset. V-gene and J-gene trimming of TCR beta chains was associated with a missense DCLRE1C variant in a later genetic analysis, and the association was replicated in an independent cohort. When HLA alleles, especially DR and DQ, strongly co-occurred, attributing TCR associations to individual alleles was difficult. In a later analysis, around 15,000 TCR beta sequences were associated with specific HLA alleles at a false discovery rate of 0.05. Correlated functional status among segregating V segments might be attributable to linkage disequilibrium, but an unknown experimental factor could not be ruled out. The authors suggested that the approach could potentially be generalized to other disease states and immunological phenotypes. Approximately 18 rarely observed V segments, including chromosome 9 orphons, were excluded from the earlier analysis of a few hundred of the donors because counts were too low. In a later analysis, several top co-occurrence clusters were reported to appear linked to parvovirus B19, influenza, CMV and Epstein-Barr virus. This cohort had only TCR beta chains sequenced, and the lack of alpha or paired-chain data limited which features could be detected. While some public TCRs were present in many individuals, most TCR sequences turned up only very rarely across donors. In a later analysis, TCR association rates were found to vary across HLA loci, with the most associated TCRs seen for DRB1 alleles and the fewest for HLA-C alleles. Immune exposure information for the cohort was limited to CMV serostatus. Compared with equally common non-associated chains, HLA-associated TCR beta chains in a later analysis were more clonally expanded and had lower generation probabilities. A later analysis found that most CMV-associated TCR beta chains appeared HLA-restricted, with HLA associations seemingly driven largely by CMV exposure. In vitro tests confirmed that three of the cytomegalovirus-associated TCR beta chains recognize cytomegalovirus antigens. A cluster of highly shared sequence variants was judged likely to represent a technical artifact of the sequencing pipeline. Broadly in line with IMGT annotations, most TCR beta V segments showed up in productive rearrangements about 90% or about 30% of the time in an earlier analysis of about 500 of the donors. Cytomegalovirus status was reported to be diagnosed by the classifier with high specificity and sensitivity in both the original and validation cohorts. A further reported finding was that TCR beta sequences accurately predicted the HLA-A and HLA-B alleles for most subjects in the first cohort.

This clone has more than one count but fewer than ten. The clone's antigen remains unknown. No base quality information exists; no much larger clone differs at one position. The cohort consisted of some 730 healthy bone marrow donors. At the time of sampling, all cohort members were nominally healthy, though unrecorded immune exposures were likely present. The donor was CMV seropositive and belonged to the group of 250 to 300 seropositive cohort members. Every donor gave a peripheral blood sample, and the peripheral blood mononuclear cells from that sample were used for TCR beta sequencing. Genomic DNA extraction from the blood cell samples was performed with the Qiagen DNeasy Blood Extraction Kit. There are 14 amino acids in the CDR3, from cysteine to phenylalanine inclusive. Solely the CDR3 DNA is kept, with 42 bases framed from the first base. Trimming accounts for 5 bases at V and 7 bases at J, while the number of junction bases matched to no gene is 2. Per the germline V gene, MDHEN is the CDR1 and SYDVKM is the CDR2.

Libraries came from the immunoSEQ multiplex PCR assay. A mixture of 60 forward primers for TCR Vbeta segments and 13 reverse primers for TCR Jbeta segments was used in the multiplex PCR. Amplification of the CDR3 region of rearranged TCR beta genes was performed with a multiplex PCR assay on genomic DNA. The amplified TCR beta libraries were sequenced on the Illumina HiSeq System as 87-base-pair reads. In the authors' own workflow: Across the 700 or so repertoires, a later analysis counted some 80 million unique TCR beta chains, 9.5 million to 13 million of which were shared by at least two donors. Raw reads were error-corrected and collapsed into unique sequences with a nearest-neighbor algorithm that merged closely related sequences to remove PCR and sequencing errors. Alignment of CDR3 sequences to IMGT reference sequences was used to assign V, D and J gene segments. Each retained sequence needed at least a six-nucleotide match to both a V gene segment and a J gene segment. Rearrangements were classified as productive when the CDR3 lacked stop codons and remained in frame with V and J, and all other rearrangements were classified as non-productive. CDR3 was defined by IMGT convention, running from the second conserved V-encoded cysteine to the conserved J-encoded phenylalanine. In an earlier analysis of 550 to 650 of the donors, sequences lacking an unambiguous match to a single V gene segment were excluded. In an earlier analysis of 587 of the donors, V segments were called functional above 56.7% productive rearrangements and were called segregating when the between-donor standard deviation exceeded 5%. A statistical classification framework was built for diagnosing cytomegalovirus status from the catalog of TCR beta chain sequences. A later analysis assigned V and J genes by comparing TCR nucleotide sequences with IMGT/GENE-DB human TR gene sequences. Using the TCRdist pipeline, a later analysis assigned CDR3 sequences along with most-parsimonious VDJ recombination scenarios. In a later analysis, every TCR beta chain was defined by the combination of its CDR3 amino acid sequence and its V-gene family, and reads without a unique V-gene family were dropped. As a way to deal with suspected cross-contamination and a sequencing artifact, a later analysis dropped 592 nucleotide sequences that were highly shared and had low generation probability. For each public chain, a later analysis derived a clonal expansion index from normalized ranks of inferred template counts within each repertoire. In a later analysis, generation probabilities were computed using a VDJ recombination model fitted to out-of-frame rearrangements, and the results were checked against IGoR. Hypergeometric tests were used in a later analysis to score TCR-TCR, TCR-HLA and TCR-CMV co-occurrence, with a repertoire-size bias correction applied to the TCR pairs. To estimate false discovery rates, a later analysis permuted the HLA or CMV assignments 20 times. In a later analysis, co-occurring TCRs were grouped using DBSCAN, with TCRdist sequence similarity added in when clustering inside HLA-allele-positive subsets. Repertoires with fewer than 30,000 or more than 120,000 public chains were left out of co-occurrence clustering, as were five repertoires with anomalous nucleotide sharing. TCRdb took over this immuneACCESS table, retaining in-frame rearrangements with V and J assigned. Such tables are incomplete; in checked studies, under half of the missing clones stem from an unresolved V gene, and the remainder is unexplained. The V and J calls and clone size were taken over from that table, and D and trimming were inferred from the DNA. The sample data list 170,000 or so clones, and over 65% of these were observed just once. The ten most abundant clones make up approximately 1.3% of the sample.

The TCR comes from a woman in her twenties or thirties in good health and CMV-seropositive. The receptor chain draws on TRBV28 and TRBJ2-7, with 16 junctional bases fitting TRBD2. Material for sequencing was PBMCs. Here is the DNA: TGTGCCAGCAGTGGGACTAGCGGGAGGGGGGAGCAGTACTTC. Translated, this is CASSGTSGRGEQYF.